One and the same sample provided the 7 T cell receptor beta chains below, sequenced in a study of siplizumab effects on memory and regulatory T cells. Their recognized antigens are unknown. The mixed lymphocyte reaction cells were grown together in coculture at 37°C for less than 7 days. The data were produced by immunoSEQ multiplex PCR, yet TCRdb's version contains in-frame clones alone and is incomplete. The data contain approximately 15,000 clones, around 43% of them singletons. Sequencing used CFSE-low (dividing) CD4+ T cells sorted from an allogeneic mixed lymphocyte reaction. The source of these receptors is a human donor in good health; the cells came from an allogeneic mixed lymphocyte reaction. Some clones in this sample may be carry-over from other donors' samples.

This chain connects TRBV10-3 to TRBJ1-1; 9 positions agree with TRBD1. Germline trimming cut 2 bases from V and 6 bases from J; bases unmatched to any gene: 7. Germline V gives CDR1 ENHRY, CDR2 SYGVKD. This CDR3 spans 15 amino acids. DNA for the CDR3: TGTGCCATCAGTGAGCCAGGACAGGGGAGCGCTGAAGCTTTCTTT. Its protein is CAISEPGQGSAEAFF.

This clone was counted a few times. V is TRBV6-5 and J is TRBJ1-2, with 8 positions matching TRBD1. Germline assignment: CDR1 MNHEY and CDR2 SVGAGI. V shed 5 bases, J shed 4 bases, and the junction held 6 bases outside the gene matches. This CDR3 spans 14 amino acids. The CDR3 protein is CASSPLGQVYGYTF. In nucleotides, the CDR3 is TGTGCCAGCAGTCCATTGGGACAGGTCTATGGCTACACCTTC.

This clone showed up many times. V gene TRBV18 combines with J gene TRBJ1-1; D unresolved. Germline CDR1 reads KGHSH; CDR2 reads LQKENI. This CDR3 is 13 amino acids long. Trimming left V 2 bases short and J 1 base short, with 5 bases between. The CDR3: CASSPKANTEAFF. CDR3 coding DNA: TGTGCCAGCTCACCAAAAGCGAACACTGAAGCTTTCTTT.

This clone appeared a few times. The chain employs TRBV19 and TRBJ2-7; D may be TRBD2 (6 bases). The CDR3 loop spans 17 amino acids. V gave up 5 bases and J gave up 5 bases, with 25 bases separating them. Germline assignment: CDR1 LNHDA and CDR2 SQIVND (reference sequence). CDR3 nucleotide sequence: TGTGCCAGTAGTGATCCGGGATCAAGGGGAGGAGTCCACGAGCAGTACTTC. Amino acid sequence: CASSDPGSRGGVHEQYF. Complete variable domain (other parts from reference TRBV19 and TRBJ2-7): DGGITQSPKYLFRKEGQNVTLSCEQNLNHDAMYWYRQDPGQGLRLIYYSQIVNDFQKGDIAEGYSVSREKKESFPLTVTSAQKNPTAFYLCASSDPGSRGGVHEQYFGPGTRLTVT.

The V gene is TRBV5-1, the J gene TRBJ2-5, with 12 nucleotides matching TRBD2. Near its end, the DNA agrees better with TRBJ2-7, so the J call may be wrong. Germline V gene data show CDR1 as SGHRS and CDR2 as YFSETQ. The CDR3 has 16 amino acids. The CDR3 loop reads CASSRLAGGGTYEQYF. CDR3 sequence (DNA): TGCGCCAGCAGCCGGCTAGCGGGAGGGGGAACCTACGAGCAGTACTTC.

This clone is medium-sized (0.01 to 0.1%). V is TRBV21-1 and J is TRBJ1-1. TRBV21-1 is tagged as a pseudogene. The CDR3 sequence is 13 residues long. CDR3 sequence reads: CASSCRVNTEAFF. CDR3 DNA sequence: TGTGCCAGCAGCTGCCGGGTGAACACTGAAGCTTTCTTT.

This clone was observed a handful of times. This chain connects TRBV9 to TRBJ2-2; the D is unclear. This CDR3 has 14 amino acids. Between the trimmed V and J ends, which lost 0 bases and 6 bases, there was a span of 9 bases. In germline, CDR1 is SGDLS, CDR2 YYNGEE. This CDR3 is CASSVVQGPGELFF. Written as DNA, the CDR3 is TGTGCCAGCAGCGTAGTTCAAGGTCCCGGGGAGCTGTTTTTT.